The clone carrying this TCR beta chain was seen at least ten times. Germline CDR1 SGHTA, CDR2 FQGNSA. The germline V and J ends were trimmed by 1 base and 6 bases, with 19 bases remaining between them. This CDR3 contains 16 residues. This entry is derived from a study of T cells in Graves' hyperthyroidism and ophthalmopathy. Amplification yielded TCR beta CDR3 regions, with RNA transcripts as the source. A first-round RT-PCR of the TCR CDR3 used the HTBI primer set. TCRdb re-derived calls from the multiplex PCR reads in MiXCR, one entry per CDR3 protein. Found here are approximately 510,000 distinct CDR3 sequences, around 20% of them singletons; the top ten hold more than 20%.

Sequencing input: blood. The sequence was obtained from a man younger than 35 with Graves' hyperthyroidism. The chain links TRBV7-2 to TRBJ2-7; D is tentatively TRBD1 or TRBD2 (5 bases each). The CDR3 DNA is TGTGCCAGCAGCTTAGGGCCCGGGACGGCCTATCGCGAGCAGTACTTC. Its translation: CASSLGPGTAYREQYF.